This TCR beta chain was retrieved from a study of blood T cell repertoires in COVID-19. As for the study in general: Donors in the United States, Italy and Spain gave samples during acute or convalescent COVID-19. In each case, the material was cDNA or gDNA derived from T cells, B-cell-depleted T cells, or PBMCs.

The CDR3 covers 15 residues. Germline CDR1 is MNHNS and CDR2 is SASEGT. Trimming cost V 1 base and J 6 bases; bases outside gene matches: 4. In the original processing: Nucleated cell number was recorded as an estimate derived from reference gene primer amplification. Clones were read by immunoSEQ multiplex PCR, and TCRdb kept only the in-frame ones, dropping some. That table furnishes V, J and clone size, whereas the DNA furnished D and trimming. The sample shows 250,000 or so clones, 75% to 90% of them seen only once. The chain joins TRBV6-1 to TRBJ2-5; 11 bases agree with TRBD2. Sequences were obtained from peripheral blood. The source of this sequence is a middle-aged woman who had recovered from COVID-19. CDR3 in DNA: TGTGCCAGCAGTGAAGGACTAGCGGGGTCCAAGACCCAGTACTTC. It codes for CASSEGLAGSKTQYF.